This TCR beta chain was profiled in a study of monozygotic twins with inflammatory bowel disease. Findings and limits, study-wide: Clonotypes shared with others were fewer in IBD patients than in healthy twins, especially with disease activity.

cDNA synthesis was performed in eight separate reactions for each sample. UMIs were attached via template switching, each with a 6-nucleotide sample barcode. Researchers put TCRalpha and TCRbeta cDNA through two nested PCRs lasting around 16 and 10 cycles. TCRdb reprocessed the 5' RACE reads; each CDR3 protein has one entry and no DNA is given. This sample's table has hundreds of thousands of distinct CDR3 sequences. Germline V gene sequence: CDR1 SGDLS, CDR2 YYNGEE. The CDR3 has 17 residues. Turning to this clonotype: Its antigen remains unidentified.

The sample comprised blood. This TCR was recovered from a human donor with ulcerative colitis or Crohn's disease, or a healthy co-twin of an affected twin (not recorded which). The rearrangement joins TRBV9 to TRBJ1-3; without DNA, the TCRdb call of TRBD1 cannot be checked. The CDR3 sequence: CASSVGLGGLSGNTIYF. Full variable domain (missing parts from reference TRBV9 and TRBJ1-3): DSGVTQTPKHLITATGQRVTLRCSPRSGDLSVYWYQQSLDQGLQFLIQYYNGEERAKGNILERFSAQQFPDLHSELNLSSLELGDSALYFCASSVGLGGLSGNTIYFGEGSWLTVV.